The 14 T cell receptor beta chains given below trace back to one sample, sequenced in a study of shared clonotypes between healthy human individuals. The method was immunoSEQ multiplex PCR; TCRdb's version includes in-frame clones alone and lacks a portion of them. The data contain about 2.3 million clones, just under 95% of them singletons. The source material was naive CD4+ T cells from PBMCs. Subset in this sample: CD45RA+ positively selected. These receptors all come from a man aged 18 to 35 in good health. Some clones in this sample may be carry-over from other donors' samples.

In its sample, this clone was seen a few times. CDR3 in amino acids: CASSFVAGAYNEQFF. The CDR3 DNA reads as TGTGCCAGCAGCTTTGTAGCGGGAGCCTACAATGAGCAGTTCTTC. The chain employs TRBV7-2 and TRBJ2-1; 9 bases line up with TRBD2. V lost 3 bases and J lost 2; bases outside the gene matches: 2. CDR3 size: 15 residues. Germline V gene sequence: CDR1 SGHTA, CDR2 FQGNSA. The full variable domain, its missing parts supplied by reference TRBV7-2 and TRBJ2-1, is GAGVSQSPSNKVTEKGKDVELRCDPISGHTALYWYRQSLGQGLEFLIYFQGNSAPDKSGLPSDRFSAERTGGSVSTLTIQRTQQEDSAVYLCASSFVAGAYNEQFFGPGTRLTVL.

The chain uses TRBV6-5 and TRBJ1-4; D gene ambiguous. Germline V gene sequence: CDR1 MNHEY, CDR2 SVGAGI. Between the trimmed V and J ends, which lost 0 bases and 11 bases, there was a span of 10 bases. The CDR3 runs 13 residues. In DNA, the CDR3 is TGTGCCAGCAGTTACTCGCCCCCTGGGAAACTGTTTTTT. It encodes CASSYSPPGKLFF.

This rearrangement joins TRBV7-2 to TRBJ2-2; a possible D gene is TRBD2 (6 bases). This CDR3 has 15 amino acids. The germline V gene encodes CDR1 SGHTA and CDR2 FQGNSA. Trimming removed 6 bases from V and 4 bases from J, with 15 bases in between. The CDR3 reads CASRSTGLPTGELFF. The CDR3 DNA reads as TGTGCCAGCAGGTCTACAGGACTACCCACCGGGGAGCTGTTTTTT.

The V and J genes are TRBV6-5 and TRBJ1-2; D is uncertain. Germline V lookup: CDR1 MNHEY, CDR2 SVGAGI. This CDR3 has 13 amino acids. V was cut by 6 bases and J by 4 bases, with 12 bases left in between. CDR3 DNA sequence: TGTGCCAGCAGACGGTGGCAGACCTATGGCTACACCTTC. It yields the protein CASRRWQTYGYTF.

This chain joins TRBV2 and TRBJ2-2; no firm D call. V was trimmed by 3 bases and J by 6 bases, leaving 8 bases between them. Looked up from germline, CDR1 is SNHLY and CDR2 is FYNNEI. The CDR3 runs to 13 residues. The CDR3 region has the DNA TGTGCCAGCAGTGATAATAGAGCCGGGGAGCTGTTTTTT. Translated, it gives CASSDNRAGELFF.

This clone came up once. The V gene is TRBV11-2, the J gene TRBJ2-7, with 7 bases matching TRBD1. Trimming at V came to 2 bases and at J to 4 bases, leaving 8 bases not matched to a gene. The CDR3 covers 15 residues. CDR1 SGHAT and CDR2 FQNNGV come from the germline V gene. The CDR3 nucleotides read TGTGCCAGCAGCTTATTGCCAGGGGGTGTATACGAGCAGTACTTC. The encoded protein is CASSLLPGGVYEQYF. Variable domain in full (rest from reference TRBV11-2 and TRBJ2-7): EAGVAQSPRYKIIEKRQSVAFWCNPISGHATLYWYQQILGQGPKLLIQFQNNGVVDDSQLPKDRFSAERLKGVDSTLKIQPAKLEDSAVYLCASSLLPGGVYEQYFGPGTRLTVT.

This chain links TRBV9 with TRBJ2-7; D is perhaps TRBD1 (5 bases). Germline CDR1 reads SGDLS; CDR2 reads YYNGEE. V was clipped by 0 bases and J by 2 bases, with 9 bases between them. The CDR3 is 14 amino acids. In DNA, the CDR3 is TGTGCCAGCAGCGTAGCTACAGGAGCCTACGAGCAGTACTTC. Residues: CASSVATGAYEQYF.

This rearrangement joins TRBV4-1 to TRBJ2-3; 7 bases are a match to TRBD2. V dropped 4 bases and J dropped 1; count of bases not matched to a gene: 5. The CDR3 runs to 15 residues. CDR1 MGHRA and CDR2 YSYEKL come from the germline V gene. The CDR3 sequence: CASSPSGVRTDTQYF. The CDR3, as DNA: TGCGCCAGCAGCCCAAGCGGGGTTCGCACAGATACGCAGTATTTT.

The chain links TRBV11-2 to TRBJ2-7; D not certain. Germline V gives CDR1 SGHAT, CDR2 FQNNGV. The CDR3 is 11 residues long. V shed 1 base and J shed 9 bases, with 7 bases lying between them. The CDR3 nucleotides read TGTGCCAGCAGCTTAGTAATGGGGCAGTACTTC. Protein sequence: CASSLVMGQYF.

Note on this clone: The same CDR3 arises from other DNA sequences in this sample as well. J is TRBJ2-3 and V is TRBV5-1; TRBD2 matches 13 bases. This CDR3 has 15 amino acids. Looked up from germline, CDR1 is SGHRS and CDR2 is YFSETQ. V was pared by 2 bases and J by 6 bases, with 3 bases of the junction left unmatched. The CDR3: CASSLLAGGEDTQYF. CDR3 coding DNA: TGCGCCAGCAGCTTACTAGCGGGAGGGGAGGATACGCAGTATTTT.

The J gene is TRBJ2-7, the V gene TRBV19, with 8 nucleotides matching TRBD1. Germline V gives CDR1 LNHDA, CDR2 SQIVND (reference sequence). This CDR3 is built from 14 residues. V was pared by 3 bases and J by 7 bases, with 8 bases of the junction left unmatched. Here the CDR3 reads CASSMMGQASEQYF. CDR3 coding DNA: TGTGCCAGTAGTATGATGGGACAGGCTAGTGAGCAGTACTTC. Full variable domain (remainder filled in from reference TRBV19 and TRBJ2-7): DGGITQSPKYLFRKEGQNVTLSCEQNLNHDAMYWYRQDPGQGLRLIYYSQIVNDFQKGDIAEGYSVSREKKESFPLTVTSAQKNPTAFYLCASSMMGQASEQYFGPGTRLTVT.

With respect to this clone: At the DNA level, this CDR3 is encoded by other sequences in the same sample as well. CDR3 sequence (DNA): TGTGCCAGCAGTCCTGCATATGGCTACACCTTC. It codes for CASSPAYGYTF. This chain uses TRBV28 with TRBJ1-2; D uncertain. The CDR3 is 11 residues long. The V gene's germline CDR1 is MDHEN and CDR2 SYDVKM. V shed 5 bases and J shed 5 bases, with 6 bases lying between them.

This chain uses TRBV6-1 with TRBJ2-7; D not resolved. V shed 6 bases and J shed 1 base, with 16 bases lying between them. The CDR3 sequence is 15 residues long. Per the germline V gene, CDR1 is MNHNS and CDR2 is SASEGT. CDR3 residues: CASRINSVPSYEQYF. In nucleotides, the CDR3 is TGTGCCAGCAGAATCAACAGTGTACCTTCCTACGAGCAGTACTTC.

The genes are TRBV5-1 and TRBJ2-2; 10 bases line up with TRBD2. Germline CDR1 SGHRS, CDR2 YFSETQ. V lost 3 bases and J lost 3; bases outside the gene matches: 2. CDR3 length equals 15 residues. In DNA, the CDR3 is TGCGCCAGCAGCTCCAGCGGGAGGGACACCGGGGAGCTGTTTTTT. It specifies CASSSSGRDTGELFF. Based on the CDR3 plus reference TRBV5-1 and TRBJ2-2, the full variable domain is KAGVTQTPRYLIKTRGQQVTLSCSPISGHRSVSWYQQTPGQGLQFLFEYFSETQRNKGNFPGRFSGRQFSNSRSEMNVSTLELGDSALYLCASSSSGRDTGELFFGEGSRLTVL.